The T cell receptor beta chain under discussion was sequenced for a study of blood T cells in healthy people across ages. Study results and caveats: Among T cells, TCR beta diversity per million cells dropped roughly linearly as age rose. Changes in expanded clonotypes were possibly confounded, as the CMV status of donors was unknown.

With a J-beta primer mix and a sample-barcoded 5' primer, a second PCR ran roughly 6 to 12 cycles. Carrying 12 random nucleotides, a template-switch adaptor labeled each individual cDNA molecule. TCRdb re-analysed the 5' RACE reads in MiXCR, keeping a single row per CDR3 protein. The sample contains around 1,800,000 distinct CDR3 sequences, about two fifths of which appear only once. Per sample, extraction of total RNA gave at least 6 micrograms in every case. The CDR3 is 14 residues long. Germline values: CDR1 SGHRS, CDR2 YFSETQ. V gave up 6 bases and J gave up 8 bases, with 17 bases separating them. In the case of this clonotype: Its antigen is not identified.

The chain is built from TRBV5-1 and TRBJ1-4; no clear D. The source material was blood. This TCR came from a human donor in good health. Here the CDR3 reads CASKRSERGEKLFF. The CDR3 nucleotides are TGCGCCAGCAAACGGTCCGAACGGGGAGAAAAACTGTTTTTT. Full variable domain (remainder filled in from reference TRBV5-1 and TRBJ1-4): KAGVTQTPRYLIKTRGQQVTLSCSPISGHRSVSWYQQTPGQGLQFLFEYFSETQRNKGNFPGRFSGRQFSNSRSEMNVSTLELGDSALYLCASKRSERGEKLFFGSGTQLSVL.